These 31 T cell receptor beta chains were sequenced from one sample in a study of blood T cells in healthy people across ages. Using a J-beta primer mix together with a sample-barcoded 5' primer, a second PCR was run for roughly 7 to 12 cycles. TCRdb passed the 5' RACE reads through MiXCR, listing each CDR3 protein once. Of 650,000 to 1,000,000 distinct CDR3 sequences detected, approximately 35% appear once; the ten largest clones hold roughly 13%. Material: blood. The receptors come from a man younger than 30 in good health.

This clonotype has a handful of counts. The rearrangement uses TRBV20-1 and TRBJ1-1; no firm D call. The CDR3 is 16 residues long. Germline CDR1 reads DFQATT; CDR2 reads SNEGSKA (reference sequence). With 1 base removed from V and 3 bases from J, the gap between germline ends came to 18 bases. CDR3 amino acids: CSARVRSGWWDTEAFF. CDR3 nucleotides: TGCAGTGCTAGAGTCCGGAGCGGCTGGTGGGACACTGAAGCTTTCTTT.

CDR3 in DNA: TGCAGTGCTAGATCCAGTCCCGGGACAGGGGGCGAAAAACTGTTTTTT. Encoded protein: CSARSSPGTGGEKLFF. V and J are TRBV20-1 and TRBJ1-4, with 12 positions matching TRBD1. J gave up 8 bases and V 2 bases, and 9 bases lay outside the gene matches. Germline V gene data show CDR1 as DFQATT and CDR2 as SNEGSKA (reference sequence). This CDR3 is built from 16 residues.

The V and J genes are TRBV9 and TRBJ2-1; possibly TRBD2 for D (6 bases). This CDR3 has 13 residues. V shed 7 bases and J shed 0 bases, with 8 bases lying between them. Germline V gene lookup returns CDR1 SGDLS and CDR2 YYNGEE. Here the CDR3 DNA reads TGTGCCAGCGGAGGGCGCTCCTACAATGAGCAGTTCTTC. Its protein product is CASGGRSYNEQFF.

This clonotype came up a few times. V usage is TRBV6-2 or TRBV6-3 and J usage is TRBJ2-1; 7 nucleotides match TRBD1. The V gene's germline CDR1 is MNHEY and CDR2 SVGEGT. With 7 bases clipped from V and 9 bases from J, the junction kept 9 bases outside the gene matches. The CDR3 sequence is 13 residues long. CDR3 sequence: CASNAGTATEQFF. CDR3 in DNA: TGTGCCAGCAACGCCGGGACAGCGACTGAGCAGTTCTTC.

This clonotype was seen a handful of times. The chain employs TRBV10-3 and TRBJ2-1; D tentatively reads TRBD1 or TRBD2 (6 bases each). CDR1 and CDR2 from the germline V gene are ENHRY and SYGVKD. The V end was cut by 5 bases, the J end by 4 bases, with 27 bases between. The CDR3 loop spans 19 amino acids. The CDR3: CAISPRTEGGSAFYNEQFF. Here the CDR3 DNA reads TGTGCCATCAGTCCTAGGACGGAGGGGGGTTCTGCCTTTTACAATGAGCAGTTCTTC.

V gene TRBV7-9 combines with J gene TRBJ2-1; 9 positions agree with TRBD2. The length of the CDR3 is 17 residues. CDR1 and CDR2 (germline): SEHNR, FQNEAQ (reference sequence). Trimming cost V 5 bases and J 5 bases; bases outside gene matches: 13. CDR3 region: CASSPQGRGGGDNEQFF. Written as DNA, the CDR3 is TGTGCCAGCAGCCCCCAAGGGCGGGGGGGAGGAGACAATGAGCAGTTCTTC.

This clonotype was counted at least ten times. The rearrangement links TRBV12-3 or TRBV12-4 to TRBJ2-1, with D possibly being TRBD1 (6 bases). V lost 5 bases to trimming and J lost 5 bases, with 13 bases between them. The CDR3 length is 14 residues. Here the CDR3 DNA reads TGTGCCAGCAGTCAAGGGCAGGGGAACAATGAGCAGTTCTTC. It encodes CASSQGQGNNEQFF.

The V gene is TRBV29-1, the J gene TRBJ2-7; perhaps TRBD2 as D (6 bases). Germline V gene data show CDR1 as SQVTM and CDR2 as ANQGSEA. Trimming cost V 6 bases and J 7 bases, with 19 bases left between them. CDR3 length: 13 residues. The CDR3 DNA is TGCAGCGTAGAGAAAGTGGCGGAGGGTGAGCAGTACTTC. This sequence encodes CSVEKVAEGEQYF.

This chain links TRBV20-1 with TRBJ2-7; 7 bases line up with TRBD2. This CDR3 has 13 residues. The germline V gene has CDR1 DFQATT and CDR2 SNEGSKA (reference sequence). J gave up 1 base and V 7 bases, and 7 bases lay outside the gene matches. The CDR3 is CSVSGGSSYEQYF. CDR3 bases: TGCAGTGTGTCCGGGGGGTCTTCCTACGAGCAGTACTTC.

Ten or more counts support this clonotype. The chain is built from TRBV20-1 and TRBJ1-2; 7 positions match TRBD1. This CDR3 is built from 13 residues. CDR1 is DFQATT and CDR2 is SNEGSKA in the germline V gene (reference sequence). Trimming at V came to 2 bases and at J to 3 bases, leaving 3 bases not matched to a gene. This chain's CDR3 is CSARYTGDYGYTF. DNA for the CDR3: TGCAGTGCTAGATACACAGGGGACTATGGCTACACCTTC.

Written as DNA, the CDR3 is TGCGCCAGCAGCCAGGACCCCCCGGGAGACTCTGGGGCCAACGTCCTGACTTTC. Translation: CASSQDPPGDSGANVLTF. The V and J genes are TRBV4-3 and TRBJ2-6; the D gene is possibly TRBD2 (6 bases). Germline CDR1 is LGHNA and CDR2 is YSLEER. This CDR3 is built from 18 residues. V lost 3 bases and J lost 0, with 15 bases in between.

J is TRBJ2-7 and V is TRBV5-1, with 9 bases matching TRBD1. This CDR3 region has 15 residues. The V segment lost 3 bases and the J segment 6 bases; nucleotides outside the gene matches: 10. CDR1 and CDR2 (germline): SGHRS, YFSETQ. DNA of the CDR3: TGCGCCAGCAGCTCATACGGGACAGGGAGTATCGAGCAGTACTTC. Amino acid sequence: CASSSYGTGSIEQYF.

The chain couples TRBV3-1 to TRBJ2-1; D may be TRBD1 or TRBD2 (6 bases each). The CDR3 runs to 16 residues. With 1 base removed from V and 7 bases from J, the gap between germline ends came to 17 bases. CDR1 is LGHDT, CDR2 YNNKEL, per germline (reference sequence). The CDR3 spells CASSQGTGARGNEQFF. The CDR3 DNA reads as TGTGCCAGCAGCCAAGGGACGGGGGCTCGCGGGAATGAGCAGTTCTTC.

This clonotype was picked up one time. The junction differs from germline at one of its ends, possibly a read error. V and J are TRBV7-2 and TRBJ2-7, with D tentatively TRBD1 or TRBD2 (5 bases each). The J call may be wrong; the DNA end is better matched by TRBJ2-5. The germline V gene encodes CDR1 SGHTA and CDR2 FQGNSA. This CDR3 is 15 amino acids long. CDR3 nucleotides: TGTGCCAACAGCTCCCCGGGGCCGGGCAAAGAGACCCAGTACTTC. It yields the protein CANSSPGPGKETQYF.

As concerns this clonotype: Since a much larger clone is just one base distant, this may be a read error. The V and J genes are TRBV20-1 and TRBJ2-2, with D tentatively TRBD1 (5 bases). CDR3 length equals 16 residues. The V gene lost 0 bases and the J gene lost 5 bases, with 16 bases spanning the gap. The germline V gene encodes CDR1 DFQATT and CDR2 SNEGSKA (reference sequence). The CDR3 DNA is TGCAGTGCTAGAGATGCAGGGAACGAGTCGACCGGGGAGCTGTTTTTT. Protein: CSARDAGNESTGELFF.

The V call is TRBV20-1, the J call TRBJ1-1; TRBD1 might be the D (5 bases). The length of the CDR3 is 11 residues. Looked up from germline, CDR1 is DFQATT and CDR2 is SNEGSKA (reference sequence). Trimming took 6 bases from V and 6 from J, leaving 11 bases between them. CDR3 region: CSAGGRAEAFF. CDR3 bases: TGCAGTGCAGGTGGCAGGGCTGAAGCTTTCTTT.

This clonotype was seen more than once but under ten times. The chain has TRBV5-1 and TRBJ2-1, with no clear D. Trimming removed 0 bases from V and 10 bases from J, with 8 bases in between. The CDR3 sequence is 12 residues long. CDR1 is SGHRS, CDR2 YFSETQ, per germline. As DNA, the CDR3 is TGCGCCAGCAGCTTGGATGGGGTAGAGCAGTTCTTC. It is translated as CASSLDGVEQFF.

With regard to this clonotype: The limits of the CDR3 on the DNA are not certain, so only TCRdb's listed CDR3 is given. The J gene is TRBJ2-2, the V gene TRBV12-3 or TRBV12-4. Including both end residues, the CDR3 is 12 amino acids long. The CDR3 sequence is CASSFADGNLFF.

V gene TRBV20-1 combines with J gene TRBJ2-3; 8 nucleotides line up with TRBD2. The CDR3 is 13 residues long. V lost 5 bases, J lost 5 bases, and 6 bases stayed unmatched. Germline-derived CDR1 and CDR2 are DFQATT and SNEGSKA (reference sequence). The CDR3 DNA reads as TGCAGTGCTCCCGAGGCGGGGGGAGATACGCAGTATTTT. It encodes CSAPEAGGDTQYF.

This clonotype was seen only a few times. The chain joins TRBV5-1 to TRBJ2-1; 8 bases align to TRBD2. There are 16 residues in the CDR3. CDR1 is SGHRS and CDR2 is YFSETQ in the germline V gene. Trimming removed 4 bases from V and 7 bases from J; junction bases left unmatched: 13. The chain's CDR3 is CASSPGNGGADNEQFF. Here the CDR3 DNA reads TGCGCCAGCAGCCCTGGGAACGGGGGGGCAGATAATGAGCAGTTCTTC.

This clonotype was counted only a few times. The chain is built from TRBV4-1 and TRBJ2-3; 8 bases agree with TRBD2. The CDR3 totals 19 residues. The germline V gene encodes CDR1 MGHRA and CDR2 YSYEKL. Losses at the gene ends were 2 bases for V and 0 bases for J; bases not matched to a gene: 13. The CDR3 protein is CASSQYTLAGGSSTDTQYF. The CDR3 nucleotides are TGCGCCAGCAGCCAATACACCCTAGCGGGCGGAAGTAGCACAGATACGCAGTATTTT.

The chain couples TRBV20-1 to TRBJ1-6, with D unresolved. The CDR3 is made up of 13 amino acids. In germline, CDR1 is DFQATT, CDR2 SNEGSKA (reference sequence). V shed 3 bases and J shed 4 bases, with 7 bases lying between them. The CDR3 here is CSARGSYNSPLHF. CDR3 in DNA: TGCAGTGCTAGGGGGTCGTATAATTCACCCCTCCACTTT.

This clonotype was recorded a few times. CDR3 amino acids: CASSQEVPAGGYDEQYF. CDR3 nucleotides: TGCGCCAGCAGCCAAGAAGTGCCAGCGGGGGGGTATGACGAGCAGTACTTC. The genes are TRBV4-3 and TRBJ2-7; 10 bases are a match to TRBD2. CDR1 is LGHNA and CDR2 is YSLEER in the germline V gene. The CDR3 sequence is 17 residues long. V gave up 0 bases and J gave up 5 bases; unmatched junction bases: 10.

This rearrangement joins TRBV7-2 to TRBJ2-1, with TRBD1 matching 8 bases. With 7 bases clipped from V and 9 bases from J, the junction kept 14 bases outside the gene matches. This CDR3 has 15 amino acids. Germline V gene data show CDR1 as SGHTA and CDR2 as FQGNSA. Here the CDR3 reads CASIDRGDFGLEQFF. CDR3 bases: TGTGCCAGCATCGACAGGGGCGACTTTGGACTTGAGCAGTTCTTC.

In DNA, the CDR3 is TGTGCCAGCAGCACGAGAGGGGCAGGACTAGGCGAGCAGTTCTTC. Translation gives CASSTRGAGLGEQFF. V is TRBV7-2 and J is TRBJ2-1; TRBD2 matches 7 bases. The CDR3 runs 15 residues. The germline V gene has CDR1 SGHTA and CDR2 FQGNSA. V gave up 5 bases and J gave up 10 bases; unmatched junction bases: 14. The full variable domain, completed using reference TRBV7-2 and TRBJ2-1, is GAGVSQSPSNKVTEKGKDVELRCDPISGHTALYWYRQSLGQGLEFLIYFQGNSAPDKSGLPSDRFSAERTGGSVSTLTIQRTQQEDSAVYLCASSTRGAGLGEQFFGPGTRLTVL.

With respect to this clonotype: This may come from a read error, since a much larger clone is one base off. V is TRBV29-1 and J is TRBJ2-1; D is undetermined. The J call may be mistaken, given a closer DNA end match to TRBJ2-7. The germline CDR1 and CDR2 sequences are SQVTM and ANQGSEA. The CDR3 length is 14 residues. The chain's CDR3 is CSVAARLSYNEQYF. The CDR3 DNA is TGCAGCGTTGCCGCCAGGCTTTCCTACAATGAGCAGTACTTC.

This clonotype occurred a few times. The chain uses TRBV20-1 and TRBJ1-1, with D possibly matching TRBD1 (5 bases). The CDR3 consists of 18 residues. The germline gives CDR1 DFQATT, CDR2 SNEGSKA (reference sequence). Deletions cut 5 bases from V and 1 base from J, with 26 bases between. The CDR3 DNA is TGCAGTGCTCCCTTTCGACAAGGGACTTACCTTTCGAACACTGAAGCTTTCTTT. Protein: CSAPFRQGTYLSNTEAFF.

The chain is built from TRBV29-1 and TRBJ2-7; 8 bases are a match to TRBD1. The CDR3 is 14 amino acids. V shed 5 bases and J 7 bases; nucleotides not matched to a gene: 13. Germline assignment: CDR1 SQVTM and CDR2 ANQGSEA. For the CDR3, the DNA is TGCAGCGTTAAGGACAGGGAATCCTACAATGAGCAGTACTTC. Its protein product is CSVKDRESYNEQYF.

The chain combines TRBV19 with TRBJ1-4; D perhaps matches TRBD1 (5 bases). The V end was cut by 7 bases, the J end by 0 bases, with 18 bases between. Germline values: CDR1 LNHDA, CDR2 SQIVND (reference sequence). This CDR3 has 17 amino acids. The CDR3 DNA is TGTGCCAGTAACCCACCGGGACCGACCGCAACTAATGAAAAACTGTTTTTT. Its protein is CASNPPGPTATNEKLFF. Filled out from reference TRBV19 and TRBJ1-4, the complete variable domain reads DGGITQSPKYLFRKEGQNVTLSCEQNLNHDAMYWYRQDPGQGLRLIYYSQIVNDFQKGDIAEGYSVSREKKESFPLTVTSAQKNPTAFYLCASNPPGPTATNEKLFFGSGTQLSVL.

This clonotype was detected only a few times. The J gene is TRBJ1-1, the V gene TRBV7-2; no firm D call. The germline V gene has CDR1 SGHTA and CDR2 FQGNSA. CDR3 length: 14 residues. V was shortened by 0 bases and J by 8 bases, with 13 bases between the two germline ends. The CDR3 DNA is TGTGCCAGCAGCTTAGCTTCAAGAAACCCGGAAGCTTTCTTT. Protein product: CASSLASRNPEAFF.

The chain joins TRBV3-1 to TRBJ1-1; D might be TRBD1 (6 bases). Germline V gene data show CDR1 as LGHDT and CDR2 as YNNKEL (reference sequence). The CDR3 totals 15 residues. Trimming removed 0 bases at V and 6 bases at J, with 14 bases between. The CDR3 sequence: CASSQEPGARSEAFF. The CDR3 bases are TGTGCCAGCAGCCAAGAACCGGGGGCGCGGTCTGAAGCTTTCTTT. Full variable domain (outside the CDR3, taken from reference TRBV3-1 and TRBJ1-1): DTAVSQTPKYLVTQMGNDKSIKCEQNLGHDTMYWYKQDSKKFLKIMFSYNNKELIINETVPNRFSPKSPDKAHLNLHINSLELGDSAVYFCASSQEPGARSEAFFGQGTRLTVV.